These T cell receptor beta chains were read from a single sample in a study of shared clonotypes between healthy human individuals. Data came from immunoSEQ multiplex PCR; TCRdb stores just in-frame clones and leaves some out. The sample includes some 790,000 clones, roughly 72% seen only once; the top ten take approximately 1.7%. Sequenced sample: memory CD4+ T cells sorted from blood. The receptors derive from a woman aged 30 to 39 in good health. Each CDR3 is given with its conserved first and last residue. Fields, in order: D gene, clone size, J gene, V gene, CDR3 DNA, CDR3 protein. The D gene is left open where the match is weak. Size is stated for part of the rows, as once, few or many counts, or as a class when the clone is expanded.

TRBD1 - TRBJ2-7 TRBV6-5 TGTGCCAGCAGTTCTGGACAGGGGACCCCTACGGGGCAGTACTTC CASSSGQGTPTGQYF
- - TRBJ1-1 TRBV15 TGTGCCACCAGCAGAGACAGGAACACTGAAGCTTTCTTT CATSRDRNTEAFF
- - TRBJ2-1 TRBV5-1 TGCGCCAGCAGCTTGGCCGGAGGGGAGTACAATGAGCAGTTCTTC CASSLAGGEYNEQFF
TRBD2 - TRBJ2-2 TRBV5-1 TGCGCCAGCAGCCCCGGGGCGGGAGGGCCGGACACCGGGGAGCTGTTTTTT CASSPGAGGPDTGELFF
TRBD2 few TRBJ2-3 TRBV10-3 TGTGCCATCAGTGGAGCGGGAGTCTTGACAGATACGCAGTATTTT CAISGAGVLTDTQYF
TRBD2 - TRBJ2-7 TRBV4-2 TGTGCCAGCAGCCAAGTTTCCGGGACTAGCGGGAGTTACGAGCAGTACTTC CASSQVSGTSGSYEQYF
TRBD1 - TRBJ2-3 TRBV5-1 TGCGCCAGCAGCTGGTCCAAACAGGGGGCTGCAGATACGCAGTATTTT CASSWSKQGAADTQYF
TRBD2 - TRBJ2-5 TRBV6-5 TGTGCCAGCAGTTACTCGGCCATCGGGGGGGAGACCCAGTACTTC CASSYSAIGGETQYF
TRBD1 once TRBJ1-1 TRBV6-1 TGTGCCAGCACTCCGGGACAGGGGGCCAACACTGAAGCTTTCTTT CASTPGQGANTEAFF
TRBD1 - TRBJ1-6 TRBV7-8 TGTGCCAGCAGCTTAGCCTCCGGGACAGATAATTCACCCCTCCACTTT CASSLASGTDNSPLHF
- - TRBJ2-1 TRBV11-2 TGTGCCAGCAGCTCCCAGGGCCAGGGGACCTACAATGAGCAGTTCTTC CASSSQGQGTYNEQFF
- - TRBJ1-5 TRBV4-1 TGCGCCAGCAGCCACCATCTTGGGACGGACAATCAGCCCCAGCATTTT CASSHHLGTDNQPQHF
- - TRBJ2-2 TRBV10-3 TGTGCCATCAGTGAGAGACAGAACACCGGGGAGCTGTTTTTT CAISERQNTGELFF
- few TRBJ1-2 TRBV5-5 TGTGCCAGCAGCTTTAGGGAAGGCGGCTACACCTTC CASSFREGGYTF
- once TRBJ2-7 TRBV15 TGTGCCACCAGCGGAAGACAGAGCGACTACGAGCAGTACTTC CATSGRQSDYEQYF
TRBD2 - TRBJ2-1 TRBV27 TGTGCCAGCCGGACCGGGACTACAACGACGGATGAGCAGTTCTTC CASRTGTTTTDEQFF
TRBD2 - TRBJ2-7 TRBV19 TGTGCCAGTAGTACTTCTAGCGGGGGCTACGAGCAGTACTTC CASSTSSGGYEQYF
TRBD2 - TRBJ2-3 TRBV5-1 TGCGCCAGCAGCACCTTGGGACTAGCGGGAGGAGATACGCAGTATTTT CASSTLGLAGGDTQYF
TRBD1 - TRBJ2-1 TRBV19 TGTGCCAGTAGTATTTCGGGACAGGGGGCCGATGAGCAGTTCTTC CASSISGQGADEQFF
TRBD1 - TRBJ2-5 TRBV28 TGTGCCAGCAGTACGCTTTACAGGGGTGGAGAGACCCAGTACTTC CASSTLYRGGETQYF
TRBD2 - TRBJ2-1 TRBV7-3 TGTGCCAGCAGCACCGGACTAGCTAACAATGAGCAGTTCTTC CASSTGLANNEQFF
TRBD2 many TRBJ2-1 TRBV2 TGTGCCAGCGGACCCGGGACTAGCGGGATAAACAATGAGCAGTTCTTC CASGPGTSGINNEQFF
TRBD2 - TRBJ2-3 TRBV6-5 TGTGCCAGCAGTCGACTAGCGGCTAGCACAGATACGCAGTATTTT CASSRLAASTDTQYF
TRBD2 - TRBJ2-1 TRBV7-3 TGTGCCAGCAGCTTAGGGTCCGGGGGGAATGAGCAGTTCTTC CASSLGSGGNEQFF
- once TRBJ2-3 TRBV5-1 TGCGCCAGCAGCTTGGCCACGGGGCCTGATACGCAGTATTTT CASSLATGPDTQYF
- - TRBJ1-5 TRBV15 TGTGCCACCAGCAGAGATGGGCAGGGGCGTCAGCCCCAGCATTTT CATSRDGQGRQPQHF
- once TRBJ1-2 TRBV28 TGTGCCAGCAGTTTCGCCCTGGGGGAGGGTGGCTACACCTTC CASSFALGEGGYTF
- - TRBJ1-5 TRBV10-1 TGCGCCAGCAGCGGGACTAAGAGGAGCAATCAGCCCCAGCATTTT CASSGTKRSNQPQHF
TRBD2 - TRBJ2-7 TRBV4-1 TGCGCCAGCAGCGTACTAGCGGGGTTCGAGCAGTACTTC CASSVLAGFEQYF
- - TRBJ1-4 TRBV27 TGTGCCAGCAGTTTGAAAACAGGGCTGGGAAAACTGTTTTTT CASSLKTGLGKLFF
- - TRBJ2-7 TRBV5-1 TGCGCCAGCAGCTTGGGACAAACGAGCTCCTACGAGCAGTACTTC CASSLGQTSSYEQYF
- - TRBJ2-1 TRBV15 TGTGCCACCAGCGCTGACAGGAACGCGGGGAATGAGCAGTTCTTC CATSADRNAGNEQFF
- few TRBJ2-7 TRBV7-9 TGTGCCAGCAGCGAATGGAACGAGCAGTACTTC CASSEWNEQYF
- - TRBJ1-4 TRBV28 TGTGCCAGCCGGGAATTAGGAAAAACTGTTTTT CASRELGKTVF
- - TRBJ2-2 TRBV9 TGTGCCAGCAGCGCCCCTTTCACCGGGGAGCTGTTTTTT CASSAPFTGELFF
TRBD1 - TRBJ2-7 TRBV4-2 TGTGCCAGCAGCCAAGCGGACGGACAGGCTTCCTACGAGCAGTACTTC CASSQADGQASYEQYF
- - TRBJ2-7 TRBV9 TGTGCCAGCAGCCTTGCCCCGGAGGGTCACGAGCAGTACTTC CASSLAPEGHEQYF
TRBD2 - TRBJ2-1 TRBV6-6 TGTGCCAGCAGCTCGACTAGCGGGATCTACAATGAGCAGTTCTTC CASSSTSGIYNEQFF
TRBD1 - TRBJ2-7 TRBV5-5 TGTGCCAGCAGTTTACGCCGGGTACAGGGGGTAGTCTACGAGCAGTACTTC CASSLRRVQGVVYEQYF
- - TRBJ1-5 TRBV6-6 TGTGCCAGCACTCCTGGGGGGTTTCAGCCCCAGCATTTT CASTPGGFQPQHF
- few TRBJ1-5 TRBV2 TGTGCCAGCAGTGAGGTCGTTGTAATCCAGCCCCAGCATTTT CASSEVVVIQPQHF
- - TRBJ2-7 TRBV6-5 TGTGCCAGCAGAAAGCCTAGCTCCTACGAGCAGTACTTC CASRKPSSYEQYF
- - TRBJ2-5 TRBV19 TGTGCCAGTAGTAATTGGGGAGAGACCCAGTACTTC CASSNWGETQYF